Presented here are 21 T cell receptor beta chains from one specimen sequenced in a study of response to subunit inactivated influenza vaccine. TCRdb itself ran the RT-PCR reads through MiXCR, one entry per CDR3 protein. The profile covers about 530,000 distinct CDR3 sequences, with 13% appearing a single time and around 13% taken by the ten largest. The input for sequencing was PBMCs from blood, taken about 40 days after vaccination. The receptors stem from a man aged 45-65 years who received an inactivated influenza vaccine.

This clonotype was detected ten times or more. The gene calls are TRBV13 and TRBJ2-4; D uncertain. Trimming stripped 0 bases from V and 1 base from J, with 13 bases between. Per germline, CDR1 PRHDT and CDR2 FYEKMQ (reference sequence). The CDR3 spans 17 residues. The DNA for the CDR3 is TGTGCCAGCAGCTTAGGCCCATGGTGGGCGGCCAAAAACATTCAGTACTTC. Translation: CASSLGPWWAAKNIQYF.

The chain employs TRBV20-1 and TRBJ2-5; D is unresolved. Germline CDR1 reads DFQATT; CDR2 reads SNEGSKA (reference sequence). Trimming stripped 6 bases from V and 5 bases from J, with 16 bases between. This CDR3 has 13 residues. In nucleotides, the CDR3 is TGCAGTGCCACGGTCGGCAATCGGGAGACCCAGTACTTC. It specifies CSATVGNRETQYF.

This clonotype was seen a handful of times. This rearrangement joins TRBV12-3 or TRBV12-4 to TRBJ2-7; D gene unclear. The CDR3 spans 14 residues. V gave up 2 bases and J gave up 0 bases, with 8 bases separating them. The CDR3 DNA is TGTGCCAGCAGTTTATTGAGCACCTCCTACGAGCAGTACTTC. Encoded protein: CASSLLSTSYEQYF.

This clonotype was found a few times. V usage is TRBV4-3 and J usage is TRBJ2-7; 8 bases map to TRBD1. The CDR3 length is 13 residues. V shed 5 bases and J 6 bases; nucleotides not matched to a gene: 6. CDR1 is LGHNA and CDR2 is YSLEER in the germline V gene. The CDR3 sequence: CASSSDRGVEQYF. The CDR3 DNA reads TGCGCCAGCAGCTCAGACAGGGGCGTCGAGCAGTACTTC.

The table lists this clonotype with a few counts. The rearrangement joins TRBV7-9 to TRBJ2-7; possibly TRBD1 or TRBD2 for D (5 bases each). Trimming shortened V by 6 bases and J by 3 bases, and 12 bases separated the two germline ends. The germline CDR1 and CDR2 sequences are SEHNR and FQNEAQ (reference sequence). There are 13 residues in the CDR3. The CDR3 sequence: CASSRDHIYEQYF. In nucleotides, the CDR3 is TGTGCCAGCAGTCGGGACCATATCTACGAGCAGTACTTC.

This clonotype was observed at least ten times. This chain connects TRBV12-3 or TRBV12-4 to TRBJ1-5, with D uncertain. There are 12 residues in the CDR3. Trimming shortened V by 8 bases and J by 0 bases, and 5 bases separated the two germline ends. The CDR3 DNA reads TGTGCCAGCCAGTATAGCAATCAGCCCCAGCATTTT. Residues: CASQYSNQPQHF.

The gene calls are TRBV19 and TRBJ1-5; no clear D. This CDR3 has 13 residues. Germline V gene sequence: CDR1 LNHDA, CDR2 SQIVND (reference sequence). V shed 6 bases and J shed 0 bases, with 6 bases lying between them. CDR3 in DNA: TGTGCCAGTAGCGAGACTAGCAATCAGCCCCAGCATTTT. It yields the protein CASSETSNQPQHF.

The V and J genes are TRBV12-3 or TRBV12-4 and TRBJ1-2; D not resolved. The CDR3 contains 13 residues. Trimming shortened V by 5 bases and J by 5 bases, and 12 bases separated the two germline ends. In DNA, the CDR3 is TGTGCCAGCAGTCCCCGGGCGGGGTATGGCTACACCTTC. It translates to CASSPRAGYGYTF.

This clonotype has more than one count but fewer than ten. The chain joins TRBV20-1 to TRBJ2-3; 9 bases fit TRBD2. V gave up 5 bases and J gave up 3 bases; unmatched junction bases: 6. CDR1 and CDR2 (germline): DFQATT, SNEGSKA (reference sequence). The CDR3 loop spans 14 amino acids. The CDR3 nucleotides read TGCAGTGCTCTCCGACTAGCGGAAACAGATACGCAGTATTTT. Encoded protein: CSALRLAETDTQYF.

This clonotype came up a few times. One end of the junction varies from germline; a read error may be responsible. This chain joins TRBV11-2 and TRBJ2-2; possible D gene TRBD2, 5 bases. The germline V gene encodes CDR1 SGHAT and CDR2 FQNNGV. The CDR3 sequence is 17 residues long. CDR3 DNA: TGTGCCAGCACCTTAGACTATCCCATTCTTAACACCGGGGAGCTGTTTTTT. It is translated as CASTLDYPILNTGELFF.

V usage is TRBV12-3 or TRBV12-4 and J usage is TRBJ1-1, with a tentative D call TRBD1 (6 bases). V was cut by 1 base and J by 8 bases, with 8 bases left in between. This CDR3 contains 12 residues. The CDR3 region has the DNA TGTGCCAGCAGTTTAGACAGGGACGAAGCTTTCTTT. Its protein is CASSLDRDEAFF.

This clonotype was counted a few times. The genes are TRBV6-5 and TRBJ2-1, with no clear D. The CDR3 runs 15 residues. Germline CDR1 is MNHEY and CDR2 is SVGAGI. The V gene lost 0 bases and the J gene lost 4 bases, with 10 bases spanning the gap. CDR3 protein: CASSYSVLEYNEQFF. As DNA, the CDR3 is TGTGCCAGCAGTTACTCGGTTCTAGAATACAATGAGCAGTTCTTC.

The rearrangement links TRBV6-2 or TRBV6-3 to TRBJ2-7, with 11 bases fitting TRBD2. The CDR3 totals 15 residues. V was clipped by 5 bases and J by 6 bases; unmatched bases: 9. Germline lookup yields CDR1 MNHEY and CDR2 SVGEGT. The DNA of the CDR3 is TGTGCCAGCAGTCCCCGACTAGCGGGGAATCTCGAGCAGTACTTC. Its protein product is CASSPRLAGNLEQYF.

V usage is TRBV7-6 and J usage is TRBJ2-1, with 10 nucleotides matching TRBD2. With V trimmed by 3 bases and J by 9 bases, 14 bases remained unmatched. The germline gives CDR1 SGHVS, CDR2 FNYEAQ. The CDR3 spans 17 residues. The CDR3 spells CASSFLLAGASGSEQFF. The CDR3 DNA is TGTGCCAGCAGCTTCCTGCTAGCGGGAGCCTCGGGAAGTGAGCAGTTCTTC.

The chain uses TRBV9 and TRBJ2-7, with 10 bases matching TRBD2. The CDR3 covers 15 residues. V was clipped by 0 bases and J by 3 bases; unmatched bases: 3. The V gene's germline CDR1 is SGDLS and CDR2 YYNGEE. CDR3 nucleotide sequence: TGTGCCAGCAGCGTAGAGCCTAGCGGGAGCTACGAGCAGTACTTC. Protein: CASSVEPSGSYEQYF.

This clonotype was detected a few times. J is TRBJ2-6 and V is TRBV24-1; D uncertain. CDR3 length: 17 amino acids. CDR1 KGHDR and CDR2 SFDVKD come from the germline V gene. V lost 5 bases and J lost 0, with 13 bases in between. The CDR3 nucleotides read TGTGCCACCAGTGCGGCCCCTGGCGACTCTGGGGCCAACGTCCTGACTTTC. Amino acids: CATSAAPGDSGANVLTF.

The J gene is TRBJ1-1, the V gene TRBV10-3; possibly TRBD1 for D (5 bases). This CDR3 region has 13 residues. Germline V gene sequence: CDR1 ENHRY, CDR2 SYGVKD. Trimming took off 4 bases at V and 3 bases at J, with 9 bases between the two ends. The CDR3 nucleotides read TGTGCCATCAGTGTTGGGGGAGACACTGAAGCTTTCTTT. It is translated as CAISVGGDTEAFF.

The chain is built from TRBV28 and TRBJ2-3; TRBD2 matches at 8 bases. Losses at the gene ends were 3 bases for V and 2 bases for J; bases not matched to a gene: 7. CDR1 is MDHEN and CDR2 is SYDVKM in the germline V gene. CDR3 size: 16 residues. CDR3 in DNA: TGTGCCAGCAGTTTGTTCCGACTAGCGTCCACAGATACGCAGTATTTT. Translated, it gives CASSLFRLASTDTQYF.

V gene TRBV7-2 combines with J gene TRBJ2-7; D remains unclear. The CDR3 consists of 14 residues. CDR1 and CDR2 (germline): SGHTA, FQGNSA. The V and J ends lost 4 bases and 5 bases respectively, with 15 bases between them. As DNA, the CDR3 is TGTGCCAGCAGCTCTGGAACTTATATCAACGAGCAGTACTTC. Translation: CASSSGTYINEQYF.

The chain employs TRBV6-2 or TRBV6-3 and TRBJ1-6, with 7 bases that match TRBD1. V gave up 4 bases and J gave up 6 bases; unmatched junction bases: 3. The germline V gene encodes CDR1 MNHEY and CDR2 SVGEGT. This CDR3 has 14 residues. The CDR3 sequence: CASSLTGANSPLHF. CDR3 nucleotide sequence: TGTGCCAGCAGTTTAACAGGGGCTAATTCACCCCTCCACTTT.

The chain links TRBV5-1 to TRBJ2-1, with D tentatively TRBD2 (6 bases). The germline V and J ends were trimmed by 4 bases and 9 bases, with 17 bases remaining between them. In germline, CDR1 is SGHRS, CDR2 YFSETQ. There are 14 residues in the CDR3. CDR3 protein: CASSTSEGSGEQFF. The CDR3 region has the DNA TGCGCCAGCAGCACGTCGGAGGGTAGCGGTGAGCAGTTCTTC.